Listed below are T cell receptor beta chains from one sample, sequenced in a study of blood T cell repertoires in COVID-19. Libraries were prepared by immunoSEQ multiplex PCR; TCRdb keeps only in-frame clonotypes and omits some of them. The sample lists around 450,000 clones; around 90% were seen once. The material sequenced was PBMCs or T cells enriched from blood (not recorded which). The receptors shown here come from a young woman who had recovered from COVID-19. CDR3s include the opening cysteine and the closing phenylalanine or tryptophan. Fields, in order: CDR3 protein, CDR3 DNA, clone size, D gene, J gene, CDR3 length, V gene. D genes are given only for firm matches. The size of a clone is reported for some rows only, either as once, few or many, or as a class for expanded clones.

CASSKAVQGLNSPLHF TGTGCCAGCAGTAAGGCGGTCCAGGGGCTAAATTCACCCCTCCACTTT NA NA TRBJ1-6 16 TRBV28
CSASKGGNSPLHF TGCAGTGCTAGTAAAGGAGGCAATTCACCCCTCCACTTT NA NA TRBJ1-6 13 TRBV20-1
CASSPQPGQGGGNTIYF TGTGCCAGCAGCCCCCAACCGGGACAGGGAGGAGGAAACACCATATATTTT NA TRBD1 TRBJ1-3 17 TRBV5-4
CASSYFSGGDNEQFF TGTGCCAGCAGCTATTTTAGCGGGGGGGACAATGAGCAGTTCTTC NA TRBD2 TRBJ2-1 15 TRBV11-2
CASSLLGTEISPLHF TGTGCCAGCAGCTTATTGGGGACAGAGATTTCACCCCTCCACTTT NA TRBD1 TRBJ1-6 15 TRBV7-8
CASSPQGQSYEQYF TGTGCCAGCAGCCCACAGGGACAGTCCTACGAGCAGTACTTC NA TRBD1 TRBJ2-7 14 TRBV3-1/TRBV3-2
CAWGRGMDGYTF TGTGCCTGGGGGAGGGGGATGGATGGCTACACCTTC few NA TRBJ1-2 12 TRBV30
CASSPLGSRSGTQYF TGTGCCAGCAGCCCCCTGGGGAGTAGGAGCGGGACCCAGTACTTC NA NA TRBJ2-5 15 TRBV9
CASSPLLVSGGNTIYF TGTGCCAGCAGCCCGCTTTTGGTCTCGGGAGGAAACACCATATATTTT NA NA TRBJ1-3 16 TRBV7-9
CASRVADGYTF TGTGCCAGCAGGGTAGCAGATGGCTACACCTTC NA NA TRBJ1-2 11 TRBV28
CASSSSTGWGSPLHF TGCGCCAGCAGCTCGTCGACAGGGTGGGGGTCACCCCTCCACTTT NA TRBD1 TRBJ1-6 15 TRBV5-1
CASSQVPAGTTGEQYF TGTGCCAGCAGCCAAGTCCCAGCGGGAACTACGGGGGAGCAGTACTTC NA TRBD2 TRBJ2-7 16 TRBV3-1/TRBV3-2
CASSAERGGRSPYNEQFF TGTGCCAGCAGTGCCGAGCGGGGGGGCCGTAGCCCCTACAATGAGCAGTTCTTC NA TRBD2 TRBJ2-1 18 TRBV2
CASTLKTGGSYEQYF TGTGCCAGCACCTTAAAAACAGGGGGCTCCTACGAGCAGTACTTC NA TRBD1 TRBJ2-7 15 TRBV6-5
CASSRGGTSVEYEQYF TGTGCCAGCAGCAGAGGGGGAACCTCAGTGGAGTACGAGCAGTACTTC NA NA TRBJ2-7 16 TRBV2
CASSALTEQETQYF TGTGCCAGTAGTGCCCTCACAGAACAAGAGACCCAGTACTTC NA NA TRBJ2-5 14 TRBV19
CASSFGGGNEQYF TGTGCCAGCAGCTTTGGGGGGGGCAACGAGCAGTACTTC NA NA TRBJ2-7 13 TRBV7-2
CAWDRGLGTGELFF TGTGCCTGGGACAGGGGGCTGGGGACCGGGGAGCTGTTTTTT NA TRBD1 TRBJ2-2 14 TRBV30
CASSKAVRRNTGGGVAETQYF TGTGCCAGCAGCAAAGCAGTCCGTAGAAATACAGGGGGAGGAGTGGCAGAGACCCAGTACTTC NA NA TRBJ2-5 21 TRBV21-1
CAIKGQRNSPLHF TGCGCCATTAAGGGACAGAGGAATTCACCCCTCCACTTT NA TRBD1 TRBJ1-6 13 TRBV10-1
CASRITGAHEQYF TGTGCCAGCCGCATCACAGGGGCCCACGAGCAGTACTTC NA TRBD1 TRBJ2-7 13 TRBV6-5
CASSQSLLGGQAFF TGTGCCAGCAGCCAATCTCTACTGGGGGGGCAAGCTTTCTTT few NA TRBJ1-1 14 TRBV3-1/TRBV3-2
CASSQAPAGAGDQETQYF TGCGCCAGCAGCCAAGCACCCGCGGGAGCGGGGGACCAAGAGACCCAGTACTTC NA TRBD2 TRBJ2-5 18 TRBV4-1
CASTPGERGGIETQYF TGTGCCAGCACCCCTGGGGAACGGGGGGGCATAGAGACCCAGTACTTC NA TRBD2 TRBJ2-5 16 TRBV7-2
CASSRGLAGGQYNEQFF TGTGCCAGCAGCCGGGGACTAGCGGGGGGTCAGTACAATGAGCAGTTCTTC NA TRBD2 TRBJ2-1 17 TRBV3-1/TRBV3-2
CASHTGLQETQYF TGTGCCAGCCATACAGGGCTCCAAGAGACCCAGTACTTC NA NA TRBJ2-5 13 TRBV28
CARTRTDTQYF TGTGCCCGGACTAGGACAGATACGCAGTATTTT NA TRBD2 TRBJ2-3 11 TRBV2
CASSPRGLAGSTDTQYF TGTGCCAGCAGCCCCCGCGGACTAGCGGGTAGCACAGATACGCAGTATTTT once TRBD2 TRBJ2-3 17 TRBV7-9
CASSPPRGTGGADTQYF TGTGCCAGCTCACCCCCGCGAGGGACAGGGGGCGCAGATACGCAGTATTTT NA TRBD1 TRBJ2-3 17 TRBV18
CASSLTGGGGDSSTDTQYF TGTGCCAGCAGCTTAACGGGTGGCGGGGGGGATTCTAGCACAGATACGCAGTATTTT NA TRBD2 TRBJ2-3 19 TRBV11-3
CASTRTGPGAETQYF TGCGCCAGCACCCGAACCGGACCGGGAGCCGAGACCCAGTACTTC once NA TRBJ2-5 15 TRBV10-1
CASSPGQGASPLHF TGTGCCAGCTCCCCGGGACAGGGGGCGTCACCCCTCCACTTT NA TRBD1 TRBJ1-6 14 TRBV18
CASTPTGYQETQYF TGTGCCAGCACCCCGACAGGATACCAAGAGACCCAGTACTTC few NA TRBJ2-5 14 TRBV28
CASSLDPTATEAFF TGTGCCAGCAGCTTGGATCCCACAGCCACTGAAGCTTTCTTT NA NA TRBJ1-1 14 TRBV5-4
CASSPPGTVRYEQYF TGTGCCAGCTCACCGCCAGGGACAGTCCGTTACGAGCAGTACTTC once TRBD1 TRBJ2-7 15 TRBV18
CASSQEPRGINEQFF TGCGCCAGCAGCCAAGAACCCCGAGGGATAAATGAGCAGTTCTTC NA NA TRBJ2-1 15 TRBV4-1
CASSLMAEGNTEAFF TGTGCCAGCAGTCTAATGGCTGAGGGGAACACTGAAGCTTTCTTT once NA TRBJ1-1 15 TRBV7-8
CASSLEAGVTGELFF TGTGCCAGCAGCTTAGAAGCGGGGGTCACCGGGGAGCTGTTTTTT NA TRBD2 TRBJ2-2 15 TRBV7-2
CASSRGVLTDTQYF TGCGCCAGCAGCCGGGGGGTGTTGACAGATACGCAGTATTTT once NA TRBJ2-3 14 TRBV4-1
CATRDVLAGGRTTGELFF TGTGCCACCAGAGACGTTCTAGCGGGGGGCAGAACTACCGGGGAGCTGTTTTTT NA TRBD2 TRBJ2-2 18 TRBV15
CASSPRRESYGYTF TGTGCCAGCAGCCCGAGGAGGGAGAGCTATGGCTACACCTTC NA NA TRBJ1-2 14 TRBV7-8
CASSQDSRDHYGYTF TGTGCCAGCAGCCAAGATTCTCGGGATCACTATGGCTACACCTTC NA NA TRBJ1-2 15 TRBV4-2
CASSLTTAGGAPIYF TGTGCCAGCTCACTAACGACAGCCGGGGGTGCTCCCATATATTTT once NA TRBJ1-3 15 TRBV18
CASSTGGYNEQFF TGTGCCAGCAGCACAGGGGGCTACAATGAGCAGTTCTTC NA TRBD1 TRBJ2-1 13 TRBV27
CASSFSLLAGGEQFF TGCGCCAGCAGCTTCTCGCTGCTAGCGGGGGGTGAGCAGTTCTTC NA TRBD2 TRBJ2-1 15 TRBV5-1
CASSQSGGTALEAFF TGCGCCAGCAGCCAATCTGGAGGGACGGCCCTTGAAGCTTTCTTT NA NA TRBJ1-1 15 TRBV4-1
CAWTLSLTGYNSPLHF TGTGCCTGGACTTTATCCCTGACGGGTTATAATTCACCCCTCCACTTT once NA TRBJ1-6 16 TRBV30
CAWSEIGTQYF TGTGCCTGGAGTGAAATCGGGACCCAGTACTTC NA NA TRBJ2-5 11 TRBV30
CASSIGGSGQETQYF TGTGCCAGTAGTATTGGGGGGTCCGGGCAAGAGACCCAGTACTTC NA NA TRBJ2-5 15 TRBV19
CASMDGQGSPLHF TGTGCCAGCATGGACGGACAGGGGTCACCCCTCCACTTT once TRBD1 TRBJ1-6 13 TRBV2
CASSLGTLAHQPQHF TGTGCCAGCAGCTTAGGGACTCTGGCCCATCAGCCCCAGCATTTT NA NA TRBJ1-5 15 TRBV7-8
CASSYGEGQGPYGYTF TGTGCCAGCAGTTACGGGGAGGGACAGGGGCCCTATGGCTACACCTTC NA TRBD1 TRBJ1-2 16 TRBV6-5
CASSELGSGGPGGETQYF TGTGCCAGCAGTGAACTCGGTAGCGGGGGGCCTGGGGGGGAGACCCAGTACTTC NA TRBD2 TRBJ2-5 18 TRBV6-1
CASSLANTGELFF TGTGCCAGCAGCTTGGCTAACACCGGGGAGCTGTTTTTT NA NA TRBJ2-2 13 TRBV5-5
CASSLGAGDGYTF TGTGCCAGCAGCTTAGGGGCAGGGGATGGCTACACCTTC NA NA TRBJ1-2 13 TRBV7-9
CATAGGDGYTEAFF TGTGCCACCGCCGGGGGAGACGGTTACACTGAAGCTTTCTTT NA NA TRBJ1-1 14 TRBV28
CASSRRDRVTEAFF TGTGCCAGCAGCCGCCGGGACAGGGTGACTGAAGCTTTCTTT NA TRBD1 TRBJ1-1 14 TRBV7-9